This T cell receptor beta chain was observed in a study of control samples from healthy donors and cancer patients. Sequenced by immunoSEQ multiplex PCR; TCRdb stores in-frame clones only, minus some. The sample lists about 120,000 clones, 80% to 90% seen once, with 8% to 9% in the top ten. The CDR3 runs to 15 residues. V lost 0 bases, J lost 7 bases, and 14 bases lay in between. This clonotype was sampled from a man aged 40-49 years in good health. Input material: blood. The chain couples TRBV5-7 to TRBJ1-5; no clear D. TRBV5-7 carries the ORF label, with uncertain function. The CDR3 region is CASSLGQWVGQPQHF. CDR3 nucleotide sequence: TGTGCCAGCAGCTTGGGGCAGTGGGTGGGCCAGCCCCAGCATTTT.